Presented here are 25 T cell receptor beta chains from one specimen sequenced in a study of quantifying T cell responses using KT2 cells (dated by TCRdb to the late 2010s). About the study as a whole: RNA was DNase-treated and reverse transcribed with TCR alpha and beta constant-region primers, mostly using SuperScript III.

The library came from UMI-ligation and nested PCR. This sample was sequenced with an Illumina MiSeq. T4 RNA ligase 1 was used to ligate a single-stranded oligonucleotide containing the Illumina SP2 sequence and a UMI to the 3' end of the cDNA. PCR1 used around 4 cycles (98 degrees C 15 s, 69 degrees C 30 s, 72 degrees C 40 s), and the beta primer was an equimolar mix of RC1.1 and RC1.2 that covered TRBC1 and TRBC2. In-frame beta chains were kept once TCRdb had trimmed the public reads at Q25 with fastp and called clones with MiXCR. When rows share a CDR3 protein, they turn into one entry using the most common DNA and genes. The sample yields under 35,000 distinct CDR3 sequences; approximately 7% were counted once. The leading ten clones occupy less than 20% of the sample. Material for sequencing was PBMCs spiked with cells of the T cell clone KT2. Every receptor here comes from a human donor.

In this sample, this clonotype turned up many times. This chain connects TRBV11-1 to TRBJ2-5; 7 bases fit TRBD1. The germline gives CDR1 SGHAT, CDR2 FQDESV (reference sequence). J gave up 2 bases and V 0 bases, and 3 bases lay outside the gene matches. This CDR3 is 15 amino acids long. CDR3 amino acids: CASSLAPTGQETQYF. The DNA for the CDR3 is TGTGCCAGCAGCTTAGCTCCGACAGGGCAAGAGACCCAGTACTTC.

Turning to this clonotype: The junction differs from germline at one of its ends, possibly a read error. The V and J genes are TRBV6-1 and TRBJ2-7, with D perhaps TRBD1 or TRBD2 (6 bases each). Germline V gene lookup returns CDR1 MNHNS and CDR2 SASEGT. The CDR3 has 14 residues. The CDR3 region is CASSEAQEGRGGHF. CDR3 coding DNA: TGTGCCAGCAGTGAAGCGCAGGAGGGCAGGGGCGGTCACTTC.

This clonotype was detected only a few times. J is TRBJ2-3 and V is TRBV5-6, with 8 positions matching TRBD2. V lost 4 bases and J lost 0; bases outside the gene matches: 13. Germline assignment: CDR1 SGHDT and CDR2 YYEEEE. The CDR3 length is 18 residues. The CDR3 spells CASSRGGPSGHSTDTQYF. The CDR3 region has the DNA TGTGCCAGCAGCCGGGGGGGGCCTAGCGGCCACAGCACAGATACGCAGTATTTT.

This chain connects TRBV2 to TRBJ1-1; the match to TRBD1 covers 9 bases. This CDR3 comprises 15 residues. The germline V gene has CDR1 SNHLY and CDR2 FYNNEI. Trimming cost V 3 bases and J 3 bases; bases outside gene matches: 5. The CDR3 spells CASSDYGQGYTEAFF. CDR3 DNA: TGTGCCAGCAGTGACTATGGACAGGGGTACACTGAAGCTTTCTTT.

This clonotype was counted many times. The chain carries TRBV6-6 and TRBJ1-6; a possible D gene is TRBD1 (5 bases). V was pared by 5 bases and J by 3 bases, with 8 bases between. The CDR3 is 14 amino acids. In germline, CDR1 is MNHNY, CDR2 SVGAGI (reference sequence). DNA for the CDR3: TGTGCCAGCAGTCCACAGGACTATAATTCACCCCTCCACTTT. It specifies CASSPQDYNSPLHF.

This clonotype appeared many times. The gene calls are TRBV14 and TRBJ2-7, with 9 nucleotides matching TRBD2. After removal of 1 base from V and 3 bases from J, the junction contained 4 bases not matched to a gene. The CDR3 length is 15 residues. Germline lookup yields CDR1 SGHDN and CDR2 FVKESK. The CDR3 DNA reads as TGTGCCAGCAGCCAAGCTCTAGCGGGAAACTACGAGCAGTACTTC. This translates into CASSQALAGNYEQYF.

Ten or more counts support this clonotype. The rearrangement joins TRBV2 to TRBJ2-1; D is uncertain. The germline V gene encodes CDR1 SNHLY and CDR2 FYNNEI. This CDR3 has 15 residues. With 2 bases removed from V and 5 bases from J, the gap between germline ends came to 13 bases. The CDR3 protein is CASSEMAIPNNEQFF. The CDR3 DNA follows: TGTGCCAGCAGTGAAATGGCTATTCCCAACAATGAGCAGTTCTTC.

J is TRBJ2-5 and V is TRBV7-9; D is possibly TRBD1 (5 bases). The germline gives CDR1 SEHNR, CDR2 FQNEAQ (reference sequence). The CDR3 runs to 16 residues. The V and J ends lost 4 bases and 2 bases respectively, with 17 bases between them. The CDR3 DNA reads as TGTGCCAGCAGCTCGACTCCTGATAGACAGCAAGAGACCCAGTACTTC. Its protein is CASSSTPDRQQETQYF.

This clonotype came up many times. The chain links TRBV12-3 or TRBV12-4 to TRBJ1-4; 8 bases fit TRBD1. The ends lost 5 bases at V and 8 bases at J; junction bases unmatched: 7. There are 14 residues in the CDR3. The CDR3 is CASSLGQGYEKLFF. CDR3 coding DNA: TGTGCCAGCAGTCTAGGACAGGGTTACGAAAAACTGTTTTTT.

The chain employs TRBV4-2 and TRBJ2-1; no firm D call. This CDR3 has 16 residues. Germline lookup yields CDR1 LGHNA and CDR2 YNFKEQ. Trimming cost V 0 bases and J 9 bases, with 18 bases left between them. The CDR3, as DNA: TGTGCCAGCAGCCAAGATCCCATTGACCTCGGCGGTGAGCAGTTCTTC. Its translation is CASSQDPIDLGGEQFF.

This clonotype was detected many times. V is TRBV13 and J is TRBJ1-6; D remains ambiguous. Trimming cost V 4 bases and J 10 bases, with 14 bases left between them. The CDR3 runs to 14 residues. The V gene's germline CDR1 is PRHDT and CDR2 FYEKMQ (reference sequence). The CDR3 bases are TGTGCCAGCAGCTCCAGAGGAGTCGGGTCACCCCTCCACTTT. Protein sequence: CASSSRGVGSPLHF.

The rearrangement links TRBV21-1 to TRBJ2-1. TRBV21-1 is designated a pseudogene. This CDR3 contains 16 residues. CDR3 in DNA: TGTGCCAGCAGCAAACGACATTATGAATTTTACAATGAGCAGTTCTTC. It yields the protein CASSKRHYEFYNEQFF.

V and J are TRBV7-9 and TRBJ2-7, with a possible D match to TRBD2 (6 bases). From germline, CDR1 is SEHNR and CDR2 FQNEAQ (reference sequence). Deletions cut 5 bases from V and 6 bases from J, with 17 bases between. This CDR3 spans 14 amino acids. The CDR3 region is CASSPAPGVREQYF. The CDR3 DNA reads TGTGCCAGCAGCCCGGCCCCGGGGGTTCGCGAGCAGTACTTC.

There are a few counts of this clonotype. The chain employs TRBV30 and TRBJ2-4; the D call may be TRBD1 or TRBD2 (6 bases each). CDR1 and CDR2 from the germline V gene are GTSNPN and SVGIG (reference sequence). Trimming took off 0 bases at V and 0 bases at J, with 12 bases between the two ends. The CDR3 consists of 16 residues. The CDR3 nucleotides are TGTGCCTGGAGTGTAGGGGGGAGTGGAGCCAAAAACATTCAGTACTTC. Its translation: CAWSVGGSGAKNIQYF.

The CDR3 DNA follows: TGTGCCAGCAGTGATATTCACGGGTTAGAAGCGACCGGGGAGCTGTTTTTT. Translation: CASSDIHGLEATGELFF. V usage is TRBV2 and J usage is TRBJ2-2, with D unclear. CDR3 length: 17 residues. Germline V gene sequence: CDR1 SNHLY, CDR2 FYNNEI. Trimming cost V 3 bases and J 5 bases, with 19 bases left between them.

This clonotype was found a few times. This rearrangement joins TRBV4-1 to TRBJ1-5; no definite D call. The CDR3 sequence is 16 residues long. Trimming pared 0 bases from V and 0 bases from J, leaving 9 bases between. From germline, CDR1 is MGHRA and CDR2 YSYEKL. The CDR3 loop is CASSQEEFNSNQPQHF. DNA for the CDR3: TGCGCCAGCAGCCAAGAGGAGTTTAATAGCAATCAGCCCCAGCATTTT.

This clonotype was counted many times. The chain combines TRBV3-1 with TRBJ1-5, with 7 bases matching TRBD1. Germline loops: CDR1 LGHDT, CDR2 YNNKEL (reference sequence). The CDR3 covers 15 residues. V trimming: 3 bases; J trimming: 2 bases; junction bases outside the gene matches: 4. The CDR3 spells CASSQAGTGNQPQHF. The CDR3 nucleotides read TGTGCCAGCAGCCAGGCCGGGACAGGCAATCAGCCCCAGCATTTT.

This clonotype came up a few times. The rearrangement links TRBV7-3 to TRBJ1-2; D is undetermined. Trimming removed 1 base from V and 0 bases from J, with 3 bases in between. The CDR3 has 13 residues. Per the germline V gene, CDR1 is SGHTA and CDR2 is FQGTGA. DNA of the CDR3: TGTGCCAGCAGCTTAAGCCCTAACTATGGCTACACCTTC. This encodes CASSLSPNYGYTF.

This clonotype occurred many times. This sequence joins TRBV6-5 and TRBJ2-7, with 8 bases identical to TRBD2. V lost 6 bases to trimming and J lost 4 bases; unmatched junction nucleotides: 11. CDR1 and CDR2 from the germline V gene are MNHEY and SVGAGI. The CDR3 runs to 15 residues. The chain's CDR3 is CASSLGPSGRYEQYF. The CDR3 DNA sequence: TGTGCCAGCAGCCTTGGGCCTAGCGGGCGATACGAGCAGTACTTC.

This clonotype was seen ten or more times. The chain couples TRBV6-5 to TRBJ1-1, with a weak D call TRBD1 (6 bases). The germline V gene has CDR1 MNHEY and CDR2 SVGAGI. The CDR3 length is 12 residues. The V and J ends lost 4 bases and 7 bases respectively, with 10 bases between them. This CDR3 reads CASSFGGREAFF. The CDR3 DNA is TGTGCCAGCAGTTTCGGGGGGCGTGAAGCTTTCTTT.

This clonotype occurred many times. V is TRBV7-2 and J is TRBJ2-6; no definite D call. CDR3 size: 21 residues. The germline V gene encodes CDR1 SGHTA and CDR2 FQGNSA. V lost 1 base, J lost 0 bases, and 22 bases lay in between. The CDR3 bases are TGTGCCAGCAGCTTAGTACCCGTTACTCGTAGGATCGGCTCTGGGGCCAACGTCCTGACTTTC. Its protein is CASSLVPVTRRIGSGANVLTF.

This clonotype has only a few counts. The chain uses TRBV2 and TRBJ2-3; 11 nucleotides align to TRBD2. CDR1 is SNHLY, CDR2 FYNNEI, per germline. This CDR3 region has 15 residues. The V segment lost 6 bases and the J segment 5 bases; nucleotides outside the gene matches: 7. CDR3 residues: CASRRSGGAKDTQYF. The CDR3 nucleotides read TGTGCCAGCAGACGTAGCGGGGGGGCCAAAGATACGCAGTATTTT.

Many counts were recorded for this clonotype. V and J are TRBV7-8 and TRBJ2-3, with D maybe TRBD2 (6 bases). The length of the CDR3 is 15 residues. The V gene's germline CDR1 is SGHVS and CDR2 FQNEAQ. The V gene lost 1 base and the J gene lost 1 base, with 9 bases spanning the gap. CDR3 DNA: TGTGCCAGCAGCTTAGTCCCGGGAGGCACAGATACGCAGTATTTT. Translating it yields CASSLVPGGTDTQYF. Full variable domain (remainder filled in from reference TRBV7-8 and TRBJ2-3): GAGVSQSPRYKVAKRGQDVALRCDPISGHVSLFWYQQALGQGPEFLTYFQNEAQLDKSGLPSDRFFAERPEGSVSTLKIQRTQQEDSAVYLCASSLVPGGTDTQYFGPGTRLTVL.

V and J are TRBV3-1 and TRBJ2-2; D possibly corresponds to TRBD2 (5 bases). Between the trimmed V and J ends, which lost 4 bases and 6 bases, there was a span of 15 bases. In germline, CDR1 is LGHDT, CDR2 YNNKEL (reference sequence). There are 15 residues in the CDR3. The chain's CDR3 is CASSLPRGFAGELFF. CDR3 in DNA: TGTGCCAGCAGCCTCCCCCGAGGGTTTGCCGGGGAGCTGTTTTTT.

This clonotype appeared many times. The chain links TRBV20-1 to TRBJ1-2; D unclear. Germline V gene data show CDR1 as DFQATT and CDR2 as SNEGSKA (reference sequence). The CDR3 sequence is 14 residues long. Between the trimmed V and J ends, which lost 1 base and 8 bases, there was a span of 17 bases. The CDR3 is CSARGQTQRKGYTF. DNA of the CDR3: TGCAGTGCTAGAGGTCAGACTCAGAGGAAAGGCTACACCTTC.